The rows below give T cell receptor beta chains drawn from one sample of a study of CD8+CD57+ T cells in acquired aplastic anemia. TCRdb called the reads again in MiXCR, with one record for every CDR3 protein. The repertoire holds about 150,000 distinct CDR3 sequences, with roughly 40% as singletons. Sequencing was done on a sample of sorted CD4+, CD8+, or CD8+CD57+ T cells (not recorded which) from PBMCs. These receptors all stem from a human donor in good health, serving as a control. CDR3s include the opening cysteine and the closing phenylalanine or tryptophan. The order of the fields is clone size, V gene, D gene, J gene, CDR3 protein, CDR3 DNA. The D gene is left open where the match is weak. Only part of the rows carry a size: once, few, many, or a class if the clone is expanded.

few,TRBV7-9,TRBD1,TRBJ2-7,CASRLWTGSEQYF,TGTGCCAGCAGGCTCTGGACAGGGTCCGAGCAGTACTTC
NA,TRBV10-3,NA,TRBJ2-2,CAISVGQANTGELFF,TGTGCCATCAGCGTGGGACAAGCGAACACCGGGGAGCTGTTTTTT
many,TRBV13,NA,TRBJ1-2,CASSLDGYTF,TGTGCCAGCAGCTTGGATGGCTACACCTTC
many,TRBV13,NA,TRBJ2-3,CASSSLEGSTDTQYF,TGTGCCAGCAGCTCGCTGGAAGGGAGCACAGATACGCAGTATTTT
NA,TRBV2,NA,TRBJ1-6,CASRSITRAESPLHF,TGTGCCAGCAGATCCATCACGAGGGCGGAATCACCCCTCCACTTT
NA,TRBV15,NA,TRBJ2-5,CATSLMTRGLEPSAQETQYF,TGTGCCACCAGCCTGATGACCCGGGGCTTAGAGCCTAGCGCCCAAGAGACCCAGTACTTC
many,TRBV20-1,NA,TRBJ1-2,CSARDGKNYGYTF,TGCAGTGCCCGGGACGGTAAAAACTATGGCTACACCTTC
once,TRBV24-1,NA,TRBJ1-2,CASLTANYGYTF,TGTGCCTCATTGACTGCTAACTATGGCTACACCTTC
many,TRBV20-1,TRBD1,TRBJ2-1,CSVRRQGTSNEQFF,TGCAGCGTTAGGCGACAGGGGACTTCCAATGAGCAGTTCTTC
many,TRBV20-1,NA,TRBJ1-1,CSARTSGGGTEAFF,TGCAGTGCTCGTACGTCGGGGGGTGGCACTGAAGCTTTCTTT
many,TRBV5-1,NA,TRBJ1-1,CASSLDARATEAFF,TGCGCCAGCAGCTTGGACGCCAGGGCGACTGAAGCTTTCTTT
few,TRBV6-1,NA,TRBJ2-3,CASSEEGGSTDTQYF,TGTGCCAGCAGTGAAGAGGGGGGAAGCACAGATACGCAGTATTTT
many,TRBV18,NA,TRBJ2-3,CASSPGDTQYF,TGTGCCAGCTCACCGGGAGATACGCAGTATTTT
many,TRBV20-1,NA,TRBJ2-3,CSASGGRSTDTQYF,TGCAGTGCTAGCGGCGGGCGAAGCACAGATACGCAGTATTTT
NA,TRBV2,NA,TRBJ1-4,CASRLSVPTNEKLFF,TGTGCCAGCAGGCTTTCTGTTCCAACTAATGAAAAACTGTTTTTT
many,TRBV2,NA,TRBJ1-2,CASSEGAGRSYGYTF,TGTGCCAGCAGTGAAGGGGCAGGGCGCAGCTATGGCTACACCTTC
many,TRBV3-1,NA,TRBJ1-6,CASSQEGSPLHF,TGTGCCAGCAGCCAAGAGGGCTCACCCCTCCACTTT
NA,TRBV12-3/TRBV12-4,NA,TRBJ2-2,CASRPPRAGLVGELFF,TGTGCCAGCCGCCCCCCCCGGGCAGGACTGGTCGGGGAGCTGTTTTTT
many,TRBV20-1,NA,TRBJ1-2,CSARDPSTQASYGYTF,TGCAGTGCTAGAGATCCATCTACGCAAGCTTCCTATGGCTACACCTTC
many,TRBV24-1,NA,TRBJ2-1,CATSVGAGNEQFF,TGTGCCACCAGTGTGGGCGCGGGAAATGAGCAGTTCTTC
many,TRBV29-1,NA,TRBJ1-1,CSVERQGRANTEAFF,TGCAGCGTTGAACGTCAGGGCAGGGCGAACACTGAAGCTTTCTTT
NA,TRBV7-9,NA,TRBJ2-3,CASSPSGESDTQYF,TGTGCCAGCAGCCCTTCGGGAGAATCTGATACGCAGTATTTT
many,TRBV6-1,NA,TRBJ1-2,CASTRTVTNYGYTF,TGTGCCAGCACCAGGACGGTAACGAACTATGGCTACACCTTC
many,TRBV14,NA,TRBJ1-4,CASSQVDSHYEKLFF,TGTGCCAGCAGCCAAGTTGACAGTCACTATGAAAAACTGTTTTTT
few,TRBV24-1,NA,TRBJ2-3,CATRGVVGTDTQYF,TGTGCCACCAGAGGGGTTGTGGGCACAGATACGCAGTATTTT
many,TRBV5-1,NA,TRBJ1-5,CASSLDGQPNQPQHF,TGCGCCAGCAGCTTGGATGGACAGCCAAATCAGCCCCAGCATTTT
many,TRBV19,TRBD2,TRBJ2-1,CASSIFLNLAGGREQFF,TGTGCCAGTAGTATTTTTCTAAACCTAGCGGGGGGGCGGGAGCAGTTCTTC
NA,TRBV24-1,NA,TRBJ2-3,CATSGTSGDTQYF,TGTGCCACCAGTGGGACCTCCGGGGATACGCAGTATTTT
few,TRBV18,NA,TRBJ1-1,CASSPAYNPNTEAFF,TGTGCCAGCTCACCCGCCTACAACCCGAACACTGAAGCTTTCTTT
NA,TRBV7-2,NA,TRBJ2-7,CASSLARQGAYEQYF,TGTGCCAGCAGCTTAGCACGCCAGGGAGCCTACGAGCAGTACTTC
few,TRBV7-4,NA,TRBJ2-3,CASSIDSTDTQYF,TGTGCCAGCAGCATCGATTCCACAGATACGCAGTATTTT
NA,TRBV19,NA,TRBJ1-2,CASQSPGIYGYTF,TGTGCCAGTCAGTCCCCCGGGATCTATGGCTACACCTTC
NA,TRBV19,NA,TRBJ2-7,CASSPNSPPNYEQYF,TGTGCCAGCAGCCCCAATTCGCCACCTAACTACGAGCAGTACTTC
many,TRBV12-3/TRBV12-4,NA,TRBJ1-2,CASRQISYGYTF,TGTGCCAGCAGACAAATTTCCTATGGCTACACCTTC
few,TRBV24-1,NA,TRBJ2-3,CATSGAAGSDTQYF,TGTGCCACCTCCGGGGCGGCTGGCTCAGATACGCAGTATTTT
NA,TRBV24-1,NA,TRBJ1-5,CATSDGTPETAQQPQHF,TGTGCCACCAGTGACGGGACTCCCGAAACAGCACAACAGCCCCAGCATTTT
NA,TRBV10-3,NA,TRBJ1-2,CAISGGGRTNYGYTF,TGTGCCATCAGTGGGGGAGGCAGAACTAACTATGGCTACACCTTC
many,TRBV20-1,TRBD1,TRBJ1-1,CSARETGVYTEAFF,TGCAGTGCTAGAGAAACAGGGGTTTACACTGAAGCTTTCTTT
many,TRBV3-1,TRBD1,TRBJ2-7,CASSPQGNEQYF,TGTGCCAGCAGCCCACAGGGGAACGAGCAGTACTTC
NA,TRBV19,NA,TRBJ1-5,CASSIVGGLSNQPQHF,TGTGCCAGTAGTATAGTGGGGGGGTTGAGCAATCAGCCCCAGCATTTT